This is a list of T cell receptor beta chains from one sample in a study of blood T cell repertoires in COVID-19. The protocol was immunoSEQ multiplex PCR, while the TCRdb copy is restricted to in-frame clones and leaves out a portion. The sample comprises roughly 190,000 clones, approximately 86% of which are singletons, and 2% to 2.5% rests with the top ten. The sequenced sample consisted of PBMCs or T cells enriched from blood (not recorded which). The receptors come from a woman aged 30 to 39 who had recovered from COVID-19. The CDR3 runs from the conserved cysteine through the conserved F or W. Each record gives: J gene, CDR3 length, clone size, V gene, D gene, CDR3 protein, CDR3 DNA. The D gene is left open where the match is weak. Some rows have no size entry. The others give once, few or many, or a class for an expanded clone.

TRBJ1-5,18,NA,TRBV19,NA,CASSPGVAGRESNQPQHF,TGTGCCAGTAGTCCCGGGGTGGCGGGGCGGGAAAGCAATCAGCCCCAGCATTTT
TRBJ2-3,17,once,TRBV7-8,NA,CASSPAGGGSSTDTQYF,TGTGCCAGCAGCCCCGCCGGTGGAGGGAGTAGCACAGATACGCAGTATTTT
TRBJ2-1,16,once,TRBV7-9,TRBD2,CASSLGLAGVIDEQFF,TGTGCCAGCAGCCTCGGACTAGCGGGAGTTATAGATGAGCAGTTCTTC
TRBJ2-5,13,NA,TRBV19,NA,CASSMPGNWAQYF,TGTGCCAGTAGTATGCCAGGGAACTGGGCCCAGTACTTC
TRBJ2-5,15,NA,TRBV18,TRBD2,CASSGAGEGRETQYF,TGTGCCAGCTCAGGAGCGGGAGAGGGGCGTGAGACCCAGTACTTC
TRBJ2-4,15,NA,TRBV20-1,TRBD2,CSASRRGVAKNIQYF,TGCAGTGCTAGTCGGCGGGGGGTGGCCAAAAACATTCAGTACTTC
TRBJ2-3,15,NA,TRBV15,TRBD2,CATSREMAGADTQYF,TGTGCCACCAGCAGAGAAATGGCGGGAGCAGATACGCAGTATTTT
TRBJ2-1,15,NA,TRBV7-3,NA,CASSSRGDAYNEQFF,TGTGCCAGCAGCTCCAGGGGGGATGCCTACAATGAGCAGTTCTTC
TRBJ1-4,15,NA,TRBV19,NA,CASSRHGEANEKLFF,TGTGCCAGTAGCAGACACGGGGAGGCTAATGAAAAACTGTTTTTT
TRBJ1-3,17,NA,TRBV7-9,TRBD1,CASSLIGDRDSGNTIYF,TGTGCCAGCAGCTTGATAGGGGACAGGGACTCTGGAAACACCATATATTTT
TRBJ1-1,12,NA,TRBV28,NA,CASTRGNTEAFF,TGTGCCAGCACCCGGGGGAACACTGAAGCTTTCTTT